A single sample gave rise to the 8 T cell receptor beta chains below, sequenced in a study of beta chain features in type 1 diabetes. Study-level points and caveats: Patients with Type 1 diabetes showed moderately but significantly shorter TCRB CDR3s in all four CD4+ subsets.

No antigen is known for these receptors. Expressed TCRB transcripts were sequenced, since all the RNA that had been isolated was reverse transcribed. The method was immunoSEQ multiplex PCR; TCRdb's version includes in-frame clones alone and lacks a portion of them. The repertoire holds approximately 360,000 clones, with 10% to 15% as singletons. The sample comprised naive CD4+ T cells from blood. These receptors all stem from a woman under 30 with type 1 diabetes.

This clone has just a few counts. This chain connects TRBV28 to TRBJ2-7; D is possibly TRBD2 (5 bases). V was trimmed by 6 bases and J by 1 base, leaving 7 bases between them. The CDR3 totals 12 residues. Germline V gene sequence: CDR1 MDHEN, CDR2 SYDVKM. The DNA for the CDR3 is TGTGCCAGCAGAGGAGGATCCTACGAGCAGTACTTC. Its translation: CASRGGSYEQYF.

This clone has a handful of counts. The rearrangement joins TRBV7-2 to TRBJ2-5; 9 nucleotides match TRBD1. Germline CDR1 is SGHTA and CDR2 is FQGNSA. With 3 bases clipped from V and 8 bases from J, the junction kept 13 bases outside the gene matches. The CDR3 is 16 residues long. Here the CDR3 DNA reads TGTGCCAGCAGCTTCTCGGACAGGGGCGTATCGGGAACCCAGTACTTC. This encodes CASSFSDRGVSGTQYF.

This clone was seen more than once but under ten times. J is TRBJ1-2 and V is TRBV5-1, with TRBD1 matching over 7 bases. Looked up from germline, CDR1 is SGHRS and CDR2 is YFSETQ. The CDR3 sequence is 15 residues long. After removal of 0 bases from V and 2 bases from J, the junction contained 4 bases not matched to a gene. This CDR3 is CASSLGPTGNYGYTF. CDR3 coding DNA: TGCGCCAGCAGCTTGGGGCCGACAGGGAACTATGGCTACACCTTC.

The rearrangement joins TRBV5-1 to TRBJ2-5; 8 nucleotides match TRBD1. Trimming at V came to 4 bases and at J to 2 bases, leaving 4 bases not matched to a gene. This CDR3 spans 14 amino acids. Germline CDR1 is SGHRS and CDR2 is YFSETQ. CDR3 in DNA: TGCGCCAGCAGCCCAACAGGGGGACAAGAGACCCAGTACTTC. It is translated as CASSPTGGQETQYF.

This clone has more than one count but fewer than ten. CDR3 loop: CASSVDSPPLHEQFF. As DNA, the CDR3 is TGCGCCAGCAGCGTCGACTCTCCGCCACTCCATGAGCAGTTCTTC. The chain couples TRBV5-1 to TRBJ2-1; D is ambiguous. There are 15 residues in the CDR3. Between the trimmed V and J ends, which lost 4 bases and 8 bases, there was a span of 19 bases. Germline CDR1 reads SGHRS; CDR2 reads YFSETQ. Full variable domain (rest looked up from reference TRBV5-1 and TRBJ2-1): KAGVTQTPRYLIKTRGQQVTLSCSPISGHRSVSWYQQTPGQGLQFLFEYFSETQRNKGNFPGRFSGRQFSNSRSEMNVSTLELGDSALYLCASSVDSPPLHEQFFGPGTRLTVL.

The chain is built from TRBV5-1 and TRBJ1-2; maybe TRBD1 (6 bases). There are 14 residues in the CDR3. Per germline, CDR1 SGHRS and CDR2 YFSETQ. V shed 6 bases and J shed 4 bases, with 16 bases lying between them. CDR3 amino acids: CASKALQGSYGYTF. DNA of the CDR3: TGCGCCAGCAAAGCCTTGCAGGGGAGCTATGGCTACACCTTC.

The J gene is TRBJ2-5, the V gene TRBV5-6, with D perhaps matching TRBD2 (5 bases). The length of the CDR3 is 14 residues. The V and J ends lost 2 bases and 9 bases respectively, with 17 bases between them. From germline, CDR1 is SGHDT and CDR2 YYEEEE. The CDR3 region is CASSFGPPSAAQYF. CDR3 DNA sequence: TGTGCCAGCAGCTTCGGTCCCCCTTCAGCGGCCCAGTACTTC.

This clone was seen a few times. The same CDR3 can be traced to other DNA sequences in this sample. The rearrangement links TRBV28 to TRBJ2-7; D remains ambiguous. Between the trimmed V and J ends, which lost 2 bases and 3 bases, there was a span of 5 bases. The CDR3 loop spans 12 amino acids. In germline, CDR1 is MDHEN, CDR2 SYDVKM. CDR3 nucleotide sequence: TGTGCCAGCAGTTTACTAGGCTACGAGCAGTACTTC. It specifies CASSLLGYEQYF.